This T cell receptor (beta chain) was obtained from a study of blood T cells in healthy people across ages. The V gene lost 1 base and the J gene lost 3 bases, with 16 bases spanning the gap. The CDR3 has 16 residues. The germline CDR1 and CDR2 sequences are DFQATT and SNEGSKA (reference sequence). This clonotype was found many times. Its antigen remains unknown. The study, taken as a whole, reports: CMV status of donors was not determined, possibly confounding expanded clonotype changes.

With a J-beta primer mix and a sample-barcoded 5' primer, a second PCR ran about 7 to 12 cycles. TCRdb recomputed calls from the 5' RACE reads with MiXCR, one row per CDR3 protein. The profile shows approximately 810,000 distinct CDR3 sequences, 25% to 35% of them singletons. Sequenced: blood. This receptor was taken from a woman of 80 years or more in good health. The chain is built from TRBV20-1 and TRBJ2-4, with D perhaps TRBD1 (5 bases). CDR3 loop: CSARADSSPFKNIQYF. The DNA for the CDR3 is TGCAGTGCTAGAGCCGACAGCAGTCCCTTCAAAAACATTCAGTACTTC.